Detailed here is one T cell receptor (beta chain). Treatment meaning: about 20 received Ad26.COV2.S at low or high dose, single or two shots; 5 received placebo; per-sample allocation not given. Sampling took place 63 days after the first vaccine or placebo injection. The data stem from a study of Ad26.COV2.S vaccination and SARS-CoV-2 variants. Profiled with immunoSEQ multiplex PCR; TCRdb holds only in-frame clones, not every one. The table records roughly 420,000 clones, 75% to 90% of them present only once. The germline V gene encodes CDR1 MDHEN and CDR2 SYDVKM. This CDR3 is 13 amino acids long. V lost 3 bases, J lost 4 bases, and 9 bases lay in between.

This clonotype originated in a person aged 18-60 years who received the Ad26.COV2.S COVID-19 vaccine or a placebo. The material sequenced was peripheral blood, taken in a trial of Ad26.COV2.S vaccine versus placebo. The chain uses TRBV28 and TRBJ1-1, with D hard to call. CDR3 DNA: TGTGCCAGCAGTTTTGATGATTTCACTGAAGCTTTCTTT. This sequence encodes CASSFDDFTEAFF.